Presented here are 24 T cell receptor beta chains from one specimen sequenced in a study of patients and donors after allogeneic stem cell transplantation (dated by TCRdb to 2018 to 2020). Receptor libraries were prepared by RT-PCR. The reads were generated on a NextSeq 550. Using fastp trimming at Q25 and MiXCR clonotype assembly, TCRdb reanalyzed the public sequencing data and kept in-frame beta chains. Rows are unified per CDR3 protein, each entry keeping the most common DNA and genes. The sample table lists approximately 160,000 distinct CDR3 sequences, about 30% of them with a count of one. The ten most abundant clones make up 3.2% of the sample. The sequenced material came from blood, either unsorted or a sorted T cell fraction (not recorded which). The receptors here all came from a human donor who was either an allogeneic HSCT recipient or a stem cell or donor lymphocyte infusion donor (not recorded which). It is not recorded whose cells these are; they may come from a transplant donor.

The V and J genes are TRBV10-3 and TRBJ1-5, with D maybe TRBD1 (5 bases). V lost 7 bases, J lost 3 bases, and 10 bases lay in between. Germline V lookup: CDR1 ENHRY, CDR2 SYGVKD. The length of the CDR3 is 13 residues. DNA for the CDR3: TGTGCCATCACGGGGGTCACCAATCAGCCCCAGCATTTT. Its protein product is CAITGVTNQPQHF.

This clonotype appeared many times. J is TRBJ2-6 and V is TRBV6-5, with 7 bases matching TRBD1. J lost 3 bases, V lost 4 bases, and 9 bases had no gene match. CDR3 length: 17 residues. Germline CDR1 and CDR2: MNHEY and SVGAGI. The CDR3 DNA reads as TGTGCCAGCAGTTTACCCGGGACAGCTTTTGGGGCCAACGTCCTGACTTTC. Protein product: CASSLPGTAFGANVLTF.

As concerns this clonotype: The junction departs from the called germline gene at one end, perhaps through a read error. This rearrangement joins TRBV7-9 to TRBJ2-7; D tentatively fits TRBD1 or TRBD2 (5 bases each). CDR3 size: 15 residues. The V gene's germline CDR1 is SEHNR and CDR2 FQNEAQ (reference sequence). The CDR3 DNA reads as TGTGCCAGCAGTTTAGGCAGGCAGGGAGTTTACGAGCAGTACTTC. Its protein is CASSLGRQGVYEQYF.

This clonotype was found many times. V is TRBV3-1 and J is TRBJ1-5; no reliable D call. Germline CDR1 reads LGHDT; CDR2 reads YNNKEL (reference sequence). The CDR3 consists of 12 residues. Trimming cost V 1 base and J 6 bases, with 4 bases left between them. CDR3 DNA: TGTGCCAGCAGCCAAGCAAGTCAGCCCCAGCATTTT. It encodes CASSQASQPQHF.

This clonotype was recorded a few times. The chain couples TRBV20-1 to TRBJ1-6; TRBD1 aligns across 8 bases. The germline V gene encodes CDR1 DFQATT and CDR2 SNEGSKA (reference sequence). V gave up 6 bases and J gave up 7 bases; unmatched junction bases: 5. CDR3 length: 13 residues. The CDR3 region has the DNA TGCAGTGCAACCGGGACAGGAAATTCACCCCTCCACTTT. The encoded protein is CSATGTGNSPLHF.

This chain links TRBV9 with TRBJ2-1; the match to TRBD2 covers 8 bases. Germline CDR1 and CDR2: SGDLS and YYNGEE. This CDR3 is built from 15 residues. V was clipped by 0 bases and J by 9 bases; unmatched bases: 8. The CDR3, as DNA: TGTGCCAGCAGCGTAGGCGGGGGGTTAGCATTTGAGCAGTTCTTC. Its protein product is CASSVGGGLAFEQFF. Using reference TRBV9 and TRBJ2-1 for the parts outside the CDR3, the full variable domain is DSGVTQTPKHLITATGQRVTLRCSPRSGDLSVYWYQQSLDQGLQFLIQYYNGEERAKGNILERFSAQQFPDLHSELNLSSLELGDSALYFCASSVGGGLAFEQFFGPGTRLTVL.

The rearrangement uses TRBV10-3 and TRBJ2-3; TRBD1 or TRBD2 may be the D gene (5 bases each). The CDR3 spans 15 residues. Looked up from germline, CDR1 is ENHRY and CDR2 is SYGVKD. The V end was cut by 3 bases, the J end by 4 bases, with 14 bases between. CDR3 amino acids: CAISDGGFSSDTQYF. As DNA, the CDR3 is TGTGCCATCAGTGATGGGGGATTCTCCTCAGATACGCAGTATTTT.

The rearrangement links TRBV6-5 to TRBJ2-5; the D gene is possibly TRBD2 (6 bases). The ends were cut back, 5 bases at V and 4 bases at J, with 17 bases in the middle. CDR3 length: 15 amino acids. CDR1 MNHEY and CDR2 SVGAGI come from the germline V gene. The CDR3 reads CASSPLASEGETQYF. The CDR3 region has the DNA TGTGCCAGCAGTCCTCTGGCTAGCGAGGGAGAGACCCAGTACTTC.

The chain has TRBV29-1 and TRBJ2-5; D remains unclear. Germline V lookup: CDR1 SQVTM, CDR2 ANQGSEA. V gave up 6 bases and J gave up 4 bases, with 6 bases separating them. The CDR3 loop spans 10 amino acids. The CDR3 region has the DNA TGCAGCGTCCGACGAGAGACCCAGTACTTC. Amino acids: CSVRRETQYF.

This clonotype was seen more than once but under ten times. The chain joins TRBV12-3 or TRBV12-4 to TRBJ2-1, with TRBD1 as a possible D gene (7 bases). The CDR3 consists of 15 residues. The V end lost 6 bases, the J end lost 1 base, and 13 bases lay between the germline ends. Here the CDR3 DNA reads TGTGCCAGCAGACTCAGGGGGGTATCCTACAATGAGCAGTTCTTC. Its translation: CASRLRGVSYNEQFF.

This clonotype has just a few counts. The chain has TRBV20-1 and TRBJ1-2, with D possibly being TRBD1 (6 bases). Germline CDR1 reads DFQATT; CDR2 reads SNEGSKA (reference sequence). Trimming pared 3 bases from V and 2 bases from J, leaving 13 bases between. The CDR3 has 14 amino acids. The CDR3 DNA sequence: TGCAGTGCTAGCCGACAGGCAATGAACTATGGCTACACCTTC. Its translation: CSASRQAMNYGYTF.

J is TRBJ2-5 and V is TRBV27; perhaps TRBD1 as D (5 bases). Germline V gene sequence: CDR1 MNHEY, CDR2 SMNVEV (reference sequence). V was shortened by 6 bases and J by 4 bases, with 15 bases between the two germline ends. This CDR3 contains 14 residues. The CDR3 is CASSWGLLSETQYF. The CDR3 DNA follows: TGTGCCAGCAGCTGGGGCCTATTATCAGAGACCCAGTACTTC.

This clonotype was counted only a few times. The chain couples TRBV13 to TRBJ2-1; 9 bases are a match to TRBD2. Per the germline V gene, CDR1 is PRHDT and CDR2 is FYEKMQ (reference sequence). CDR3 length: 18 residues. V was pared by 0 bases and J by 7 bases, with 13 bases of the junction left unmatched. CDR3 bases: TGTGCCAGCAGCTTAGGAGGTGGAGGCGGGAGGGGTTGGAATGAGCAGTTCTTC. Encoded protein: CASSLGGGGGRGWNEQFF. The full variable domain, rest sourced from reference TRBV13 and TRBJ2-1, is AAGVIQSPRHLIKEKRETATLKCYPIPRHDTVYWYQQGPGQDPQFLISFYEKMQSDKGSIPDRFSAQQFSDYHSELNMSSLELGDSALYFCASSLGGGGGRGWNEQFFGPGTRLTVL.

In its sample, this clonotype was seen a few times. This rearrangement joins TRBV12-3 or TRBV12-4 to TRBJ2-4; D is perhaps TRBD1 (6 bases). The CDR3 contains 12 residues. V lost 2 bases to trimming and J lost 9 bases, with 8 bases between them. The CDR3 spells CASSLRGTIQYF. The CDR3, as DNA: TGTGCCAGCAGTTTAAGGGGGACCATTCAGTACTTC.

The table lists this clonotype with many counts. The chain has TRBV28 and TRBJ1-2; a possible D gene is TRBD1 (6 bases). This CDR3 is 13 amino acids long. Germline CDR1 reads MDHEN; CDR2 reads SYDVKM. V lost 6 bases to trimming and J lost 2 bases, with 10 bases between them. The DNA of the CDR3 is TGTGCCAGCAGAGGACAGACCAACTATGGCTACACCTTC. This encodes CASRGQTNYGYTF.

V and J are TRBV27 and TRBJ2-3; a weak D match, TRBD1 (5 bases). Trimming shortened V by 2 bases and J by 2 bases, and 8 bases separated the two germline ends. Germline V gives CDR1 MNHEY, CDR2 SMNVEV (reference sequence). The CDR3 runs to 14 residues. The CDR3 coding sequence is TGTGCCAGCAGTTTAGGGGCAGACACAGATACGCAGTATTTT. It is translated as CASSLGADTDTQYF.

This clonotype was observed a few times. The rearrangement joins TRBV12-3 or TRBV12-4 to TRBJ2-5; TRBD2 matches 9 bases. Trimming cost V 7 bases and J 3 bases; bases outside gene matches: 6. CDR3 length: 14 residues. The CDR3 nucleotides read TGTGCCAGCACCTTAGCGGGAGTAAAAGAGACCCAGTACTTC. Its protein product is CASTLAGVKETQYF.

The CDR3: CASSLWALPASYEQYF. CDR3 DNA sequence: TGTGCCAGCAGTTTATGGGCCCTCCCCGCCTCCTACGAGCAGTACTTC. The chain couples TRBV28 to TRBJ2-7; D is ambiguous. V gave up 0 bases and J gave up 0 bases, with 12 bases separating them. Looked up from germline, CDR1 is MDHEN and CDR2 is SYDVKM. The CDR3 contains 16 residues. Looking up the rest from reference TRBV28 and TRBJ2-7 gives the full variable domain: DVKVTQSSRYLVKRTGEKVFLECVQDMDHENMFWYRQDPGLGLRLIYFSYDVKMKEKGDIPEGYSVSREKKERFSLILESASTNQTSMYLCASSLWALPASYEQYFGPGTRLTVT.

The chain recombines TRBV28 with TRBJ2-7; D ambiguous. This CDR3 is 12 amino acids long. V dropped 3 bases and J dropped 5 bases, with 8 bases sitting between them. Per the germline V gene, CDR1 is MDHEN and CDR2 is SYDVKM. The CDR3 loop is CASSLTRDEQYF. CDR3 coding DNA: TGTGCCAGCAGTTTGACTCGGGACGAGCAGTACTTC. The complete variable domain, with remaining parts taken from reference TRBV28 and TRBJ2-7, reads DVKVTQSSRYLVKRTGEKVFLECVQDMDHENMFWYRQDPGLGLRLIYFSYDVKMKEKGDIPEGYSVSREKKERFSLILESASTNQTSMYLCASSLTRDEQYFGPGTRLTVT.

The chain links TRBV30 to TRBJ2-1; the match to TRBD2 covers 9 bases. Germline V gives CDR1 GTSNPN, CDR2 SVGIG (reference sequence). V shed 7 bases, J shed 4 bases, and the junction held 8 bases outside the gene matches. The CDR3 is 14 residues long. CDR3 residues: CASSGLARYNEQFF. The CDR3 DNA is TGTGCCTCCTCGGGACTAGCAAGATACAATGAGCAGTTCTTC.

In regard to this clonotype: An end of the junction does not agree with germline; a read error may underlie this. The chain employs TRBV18 and TRBJ2-7, with TRBD2 matching 13 bases. Germline V CDR1 and CDR2: KGHSH, LQKENI. The CDR3 loop spans 18 amino acids. This CDR3 is CASSPTSGRPSGNYEQYF. CDR3 coding DNA: TGTGCTAGCTCACCGACTAGCGGGAGGCCCTCCGGGAATTACGAGCAGTACTTC.

This sequence joins TRBV20-1 and TRBJ2-2; D not certain. CDR3 size: 14 residues. The V end lost 8 bases, the J end lost 3 bases, and 16 bases lay between the germline ends. CDR1 DFQATT and CDR2 SNEGSKA come from the germline V gene (reference sequence). The CDR3 DNA sequence: TGCAGTAGAACCCTCCATAGGGACACCGGGGAGCTGTTTTTT. Translated, it gives CSRTLHRDTGELFF.

This clonotype came up a few times. The chain recombines TRBV27 with TRBJ2-7; D unclear. The V and J ends lost 0 bases and 3 bases respectively, with 12 bases between them. Looked up from germline, CDR1 is MNHEY and CDR2 is SMNVEV (reference sequence). The CDR3 runs to 15 residues. The CDR3 bases are TGTGCCAGCAGTTTATCGGGCCCCGTATACTACGAGCAGTACTTC. Its translation is CASSLSGPVYYEQYF.

The V call is TRBV7-6, the J call TRBJ2-3; 9 positions match TRBD2. The germline gives CDR1 SGHVS, CDR2 FNYEAQ. The CDR3 is made up of 16 amino acids. J lost 2 bases, V lost 3 bases, and 6 bases had no gene match. CDR3 coding DNA: TGTGCCAGCAGCTTCCTGCCTAGCGGGGTCACAGATACGCAGTATTTT. Residues: CASSFLPSGVTDTQYF.